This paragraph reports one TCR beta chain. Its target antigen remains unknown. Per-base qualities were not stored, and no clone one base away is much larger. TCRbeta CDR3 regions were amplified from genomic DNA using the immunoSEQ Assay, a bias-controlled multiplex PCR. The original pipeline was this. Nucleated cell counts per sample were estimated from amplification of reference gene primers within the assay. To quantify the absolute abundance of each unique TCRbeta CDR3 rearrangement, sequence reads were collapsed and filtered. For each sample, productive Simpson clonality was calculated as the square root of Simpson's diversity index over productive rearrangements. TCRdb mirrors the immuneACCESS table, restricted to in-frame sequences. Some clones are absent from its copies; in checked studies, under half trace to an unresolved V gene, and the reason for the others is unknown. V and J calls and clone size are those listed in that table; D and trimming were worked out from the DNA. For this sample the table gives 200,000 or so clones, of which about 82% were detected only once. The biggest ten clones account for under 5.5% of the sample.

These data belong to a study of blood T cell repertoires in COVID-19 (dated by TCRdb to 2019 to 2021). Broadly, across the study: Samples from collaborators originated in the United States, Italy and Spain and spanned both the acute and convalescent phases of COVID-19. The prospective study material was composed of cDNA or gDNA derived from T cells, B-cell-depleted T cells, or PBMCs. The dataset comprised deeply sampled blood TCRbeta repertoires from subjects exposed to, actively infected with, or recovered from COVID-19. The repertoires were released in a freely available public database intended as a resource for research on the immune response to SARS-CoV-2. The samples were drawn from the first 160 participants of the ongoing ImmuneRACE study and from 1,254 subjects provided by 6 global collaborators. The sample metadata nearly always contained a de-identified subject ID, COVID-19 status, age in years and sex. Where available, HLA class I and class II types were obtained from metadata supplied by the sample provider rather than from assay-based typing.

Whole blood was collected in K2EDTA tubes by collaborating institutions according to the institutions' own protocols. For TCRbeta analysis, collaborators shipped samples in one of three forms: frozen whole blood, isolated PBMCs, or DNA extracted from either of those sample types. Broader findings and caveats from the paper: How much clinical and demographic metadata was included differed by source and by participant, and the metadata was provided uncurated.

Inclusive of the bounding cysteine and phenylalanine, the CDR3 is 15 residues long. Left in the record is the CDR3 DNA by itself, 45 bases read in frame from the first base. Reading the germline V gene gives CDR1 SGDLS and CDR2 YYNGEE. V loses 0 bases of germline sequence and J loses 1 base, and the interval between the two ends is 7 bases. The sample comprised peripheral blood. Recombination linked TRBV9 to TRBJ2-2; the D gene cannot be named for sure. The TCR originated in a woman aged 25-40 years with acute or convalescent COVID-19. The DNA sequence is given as TGTGCCAGCAGCGTAGTCGCAGGGAACACCGGGGAGCTGTTTTTT. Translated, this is CASSVVAGNTGELFF.